The clone carrying this TCR beta chain has only a few counts. Its antigen is not identified. This sample's time point: patch test 1, 2 weeks after DPC sensitization. The treatment: therapeutic diphenylcyclopropenone sensitization with weekly scalp DPC. Each CDR3 protein gets one entry after TCRdb re-called the RACE reads with MiXCR. The data hold some 350,000 distinct CDR3 sequences, with around 7% observed a single time. The sample is drawn from a study of human T cells and chemical hapten exposure. At the level of the study: Sensitization applied 2% DPC to roughly 2 cm by roughly 2 cm of upper inner arm skin. Once 0.01% DPC had been applied to the upper back by patch test, readings were taken at 6 days. Small pooled library volume differences mainly caused per-sample TCR yield variation.

Regarding the study as a whole: Having alopecia, the donors may differ immunologically from healthy people.

Germline CDR1 MNHEY, CDR2 SMNVEV (reference sequence). Trimming took off 2 bases at V and 0 bases at J, with 8 bases between the two ends. The CDR3 contains 15 residues. This sequence joins TRBV27 and TRBJ2-4, with D tentatively TRBD1 or TRBD2 (5 bases each). The sequences come from whole blood, collected in connection with sensitization to the hapten diphenylcyclopropenone (DPC). This TCR came from a woman aged 18-30 years with alopecia areata. Some clones in this sample may be carry-over from other donors' samples. The CDR3, as DNA: TGTGCCAGCAGTTTAGAGGGGAAAGCCAAAAACATTCAGTACTTC. This codes for CASSLEGKAKNIQYF.